These T cell receptor beta chains were read from a single sample in a study of cytomegalovirus exposure and HLA in healthy donors. The method was immunoSEQ multiplex PCR; TCRdb's version includes in-frame clones alone and lacks a portion of them. The sample lists 140,000 or so clones; roughly 74% were seen once. Sequencing input: PBMCs. The receptor source for this set is a young woman in good health and CMV-seropositive. Both conserved end residues are part of each CDR3. The D gene is left open where the match is weak. Not every row has a clone size; where given, it reads once, few, many or a size class.

V	size	D	J	DNA	CDR3
TRBV19	-	TRBD1	TRBJ1-1	TGTGCCAGTACACGACAGGGGAGAGTAAGCACTGAAGCTTTCTTT	CASTRQGRVSTEAFF
TRBV4-3	few	-	TRBJ2-1	TGCGCCAGCAGCCAAGACGTTAGGGGTCAAAGTAATGAGCAGTTCTTC	CASSQDVRGQSNEQFF
TRBV7-9	-	TRBD1	TRBJ1-1	TGTGCCAGCAGCTCCAGACAGGGGGCCCAACAGGAGGCTTTCTTT	CASSSRQGAQQEAFF
TRBV5-1	-	-	TRBJ1-1	TGCGCCAGCAGCTTGGGGTCAGGAATGAACACTGAAGCTTTCTTT	CASSLGSGMNTEAFF
TRBV29-1	-	-	TRBJ1-2	TGCAGCGTTGAACAATACCGGGATACAGGGTATGGCTACACCTTC	CSVEQYRDTGYGYTF
TRBV7-2	-	TRBD1	TRBJ1-2	TGTGCCAGCAACAGGGGGCGAGGAGGTGATGGCTACACCTTC	CASNRGRGGDGYTF
TRBV2	-	-	TRBJ1-1	TGTGCCAGCAGTCCTACAGGTACTGAAGCTTTCTTT	CASSPTGTEAFF
TRBV19	-	-	TRBJ2-7	TGTGCCAGTAGGGTCCAGCACAGCCTCTCCTACGAGCAGTACTTC	CASRVQHSLSYEQYF
TRBV7-9	few	-	TRBJ1-1	TGTGCCAGCAGCGCGCGACAGAGTCCTGAAGCTTTCTTT	CASSARQSPEAFF
TRBV21-1	-	-	TRBJ2-3	TGTGCCAGCAGCATTAGCGGGGGGGGTTCGGATACGCAGTATTTT	CASSISGGGSDTQYF
TRBV6-1	few	TRBD1	TRBJ2-1	TGTGCCAGCACCAAGGGGACAGGGGCCTACAATGAGCAGTTCTTC	CASTKGTGAYNEQFF
TRBV29-1	once	-	TRBJ1-1	TGCAGCGTGGGGGGTAGAGACACTGAAGCTTTCTTT	CSVGGRDTEAFF
TRBV5-5	-	-	TRBJ1-2	TGTGCCAGCAGCTTGGCCCGGGGTTTCGGGCATGGCTACACCTTC	CASSLARGFGHGYTF
TRBV7-9	-	TRBD1	TRBJ2-4	TGTGCCAGCAGCTCTAGGACAGGGAGGAACAACATTCAGTACTTC	CASSSRTGRNNIQYF
TRBV6-6	once	-	TRBJ1-2	TGTGCCAGCAGTTACTCAGCGGAGAGGGGCTACACCTTC	CASSYSAERGYTF
TRBV7-9	-	-	TRBJ1-5	TGTGCCAGCAGCTTAGGGGGGGGCCCCCAGCATTTT	CASSLGGGPQHF
TRBV6-5	few	-	TRBJ1-2	TGTGCCAGCAGTAACCTCCAGGGGAACTATGGCTACACCTTC	CASSNLQGNYGYTF
TRBV5-1	few	TRBD1	TRBJ2-5	TGCGCCAGCATGCGGGACAGGGTAGAGACCCAGTACTTC	CASMRDRVETQYF
TRBV28	-	TRBD1	TRBJ1-5	TGTGCCAGCAGTTTGGGTGACAGGGCCTATCAGCCCCAGCATTTT	CASSLGDRAYQPQHF
TRBV11-2	-	TRBD2	TRBJ2-1	TGTGCCAGCACCGATAAGACTAGCAGGGTAAGCAATGAGCAGTTCTTC	CASTDKTSRVSNEQFF
TRBV11-2	-	-	TRBJ1-4	TGTGCCAGCAGCTTAGAAGCCAGGCAAGATGAAAAACTGTTTTTT	CASSLEARQDEKLFF
TRBV5-1	-	-	TRBJ2-1	TGCGCCAGCAGCTTGGGGCCTAGCCGCTTCAATGAGCAGTTCTTC	CASSLGPSRFNEQFF
TRBV27	-	-	TRBJ1-5	TGTGCCAGCAGTTTAGGGCCCGGGCCCCAGCATTTT	CASSLGPGPQHF
TRBV6-1	-	TRBD1	TRBJ2-7	TGTGCCAGCAGCCACCGGGACAGGGTGGACGAGCAGTACTTC	CASSHRDRVDEQYF
TRBV6-9	-	-	TRBJ2-7	TGTGCCAGCAGTTATTCTCGGACATCGCGGGGCTCCTACGAGCAGTACTTC	CASSYSRTSRGSYEQYF
TRBV18	once	TRBD1	TRBJ1-1	TGTGCCAGCTCACCGACGGCAGGGGGCCTCATGAACACTGAAGCTTTCTTT	CASSPTAGGLMNTEAFF
TRBV5-1	-	-	TRBJ1-1	TGCGCCAGCAGCTTTGAGGGAGTTACTGAAGCTTTCTTT	CASSFEGVTEAFF
TRBV5-6	-	TRBD1	TRBJ1-5	TGTGCCAGCAGCTTGACGGACAGGGGCAATCAGCCCCAGCATTTT	CASSLTDRGNQPQHF
TRBV18	-	-	TRBJ1-2	TGTGCCAGCTCGGACAGCCACCCCGATTCCTATGGCTACACCTTC	CASSDSHPDSYGYTF
TRBV6-5	-	-	TRBJ1-2	TGTGCCAGCGGACTCAGGGGAGCTGGCTACACCTTC	CASGLRGAGYTF
TRBV4-2	few	TRBD2	TRBJ2-2	TGTGCCAGCAGCCAAGAATCTAGCGGGGTGGTATACACCGGGGAGCTGTTTTTT	CASSQESSGVVYTGELFF
TRBV2	-	TRBD2	TRBJ2-1	TGTGCCAGCAGGGGACAAGCGGGGGCAAGGGCGGATGAGCAGTTCTTC	CASRGQAGARADEQFF
TRBV18	-	TRBD1	TRBJ1-1	TGTGCCAGCTCACAGCAGGGGGACAGGGTGACTGAAGCTTTCTTT	CASSQQGDRVTEAFF
TRBV11-2	-	TRBD2	TRBJ2-5	TGTGCCAGCAGCCTTAGGCTGGGACTAGCGGGGGGGGAGACCCAGTACTTC	CASSLRLGLAGGETQYF
TRBV30	-	-	TRBJ1-1	TGTGCCTGGAGTCCGACGGGGGGGCTGGCTTTCTTT	CAWSPTGGLAFF
TRBV21-1	-	-	TRBJ1-2	TGTGCCAGCAGCAAAGCCCCAGGGGGCAGCAACTATGGCTACACCTTC	CASSKAPGGSNYGYTF
TRBV7-2	-	TRBD2	TRBJ2-2	TGTGCCAGCAGCTCCAGGACTAGCGGGGGAGTAAGCGGGGAGCTGTTTTTT	CASSSRTSGGVSGELFF
TRBV15	-	-	TRBJ2-2	TGTGCCACCAGCAGAGAGACAGACACCGGGGAGCTGTTTTTT	CATSRETDTGELFF
TRBV5-1	-	-	TRBJ2-1	TGCGCCAGCAGCTTGGCCTCGGCGGTCAATGAGCAGTTCTTC	CASSLASAVNEQFF
TRBV19	-	-	TRBJ2-5	TGTGCCAGTAGTATAACGGGGAGGCAAGAGACCCAGTACTTC	CASSITGRQETQYF
TRBV2	-	TRBD2	TRBJ2-1	TGTGCCAGCAGTCCTCGGGGGGGCTCCTACAATGAGCAGTTCTTC	CASSPRGGSYNEQFF
TRBV5-1	-	TRBD1	TRBJ1-2	TGCGCCAGCAGCTTGGTGACAGGGATAACTAACTATGGCTACACCTTC	CASSLVTGITNYGYTF
TRBV15	few	TRBD1	TRBJ2-2	TGTGCCACCAGCAGAGAGGGACAGGACACCGGGGAGCTGTTTTTT	CATSREGQDTGELFF
TRBV7-9	once	-	TRBJ2-1	TGTGCCAGCAGCCCCTATGGCGGGCAGCACAATGAGCAGTTCTTC	CASSPYGGQHNEQFF
TRBV6-1	-	-	TRBJ2-1	TGTGCCAGCAGTGAAGCTTGGGGCAGGCCCAAGCGAGACAATGAGCAGTTCTTC	CASSEAWGRPKRDNEQFF
TRBV5-5	once	TRBD1	TRBJ2-1	TGTGCCAGCAGCTTGGGGACAGGGACGTACAATGAGCAGTTCTTC	CASSLGTGTYNEQFF
TRBV18	-	-	TRBJ1-1	TGTGCCAGCTCACGATTAGATACTGAAGCTTTCTTT	CASSRLDTEAFF
TRBV21-1	few	-	TRBJ1-1	TGTGCCAGCAGCAAAGATCCGGACAGGGGGATGTCTGAAGCTTTCTTT	CASSKDPDRGMSEAFF
TRBV5-4	-	TRBD2	TRBJ2-5	TGTGCCAGCAGTTCACCACTAGCGGGGGGGCAAGAGACCCAGTACTTC	CASSSPLAGGQETQYF